This T cell receptor beta chain was sequenced in a study of metastatic and nonmetastatic thyroid tumors. No patient received treatment before thyroid surgery. Authors' analysis steps: Between-group CDR3 differences, defined by clinicopathological status, yielded a distant-metastasis classifier for papillary thyroid cancer. MiXCR reprocessed the PCR reads for TCRdb. What appears here as the V and J calls and clone size reflects TCRdb's work, not the paper's. The sample lists 30,000 to 50,000 clones, around an eighth seen once, with over 7.5% in the top ten. Between the trimmed V and J ends, which lost 7 bases and 10 bases, there was a span of 16 bases. Germline V lookup: CDR1 LGHDT, CDR2 YNNKEL (reference sequence). This CDR3 spans 12 amino acids.

The material sequenced was blood. The chain recombines TRBV3-1 with TRBJ1-1; D is possibly TRBD1 (5 bases). This TCR was recovered from a female donor with papillary thyroid cancer or a benign thyroid nodule (not recorded which). Some clones in this sample may be carry-over from other donors' samples. This chain's CDR3 is CASNSAGRSAFF. The CDR3 DNA sequence: TGTGCCAGCAACTCCGCGGGGCGCTCAGCTTTCTTT.